This T cell receptor beta chain was identified during a study of cytomegalovirus exposure and HLA in healthy donors. PCR employed 60 Vbeta and 13 Jbeta primers. Only in-frame clones appear in the TCRdb table, and some are missing; sequencing was by immunoSEQ multiplex PCR. The data show around 40,000 clones, around 62% seen once. Concerning this clone: The antigen remains unidentified.

Whole-study findings and limits: Published work reported that the classifier diagnosed cytomegalovirus status with high specificity and sensitivity.

V shed 3 bases and J shed 9 bases, with 18 bases lying between them. This CDR3 is 14 amino acids long. Germline V gene sequence: CDR1 SGHDT, CDR2 YYEEEE. Source material: PBMCs. This clonotype was sampled from a human donor in good health. The chain links TRBV5-6 to TRBJ1-2; tentatively, D is TRBD1 (5 bases). The CDR3 nucleotides read TGTGCCAGCAGCTCGCGGCCGGAGGGACCCCGCTACACCTTC. The encoded protein is CASSSRPEGPRYTF.